This T cell receptor (beta chain) was sequenced for a study of blood T cells in healthy people across ages (dated by TCRdb to between 2015 and 2017). In terms of the full investigation: Template switching captured roughly one uniquely barcoded TCR beta cDNA molecule per two T cells in model experiments. To track age-related changes in TCR beta repertoire diversity, the study relied on deep sequencing normalized with unique cDNA molecular identifiers. The donors were split into four age groups: young (average 16 years), middle-aged (roughly 42), aged (roughly 65) and long-lived (approximately 80). To avoid experimental bias, donors of different ages were spread randomly across the sequencing lanes. For two donors (one aged 18 to 29 and one aged 80 or older), the study analyzed two additional independent replicas of 1 million unique cDNA reads from the same blood draw. What the work shows at the level of the full study, not this receptor alone: The CMV infection status of donors was not known, potentially confounding age-related changes in expanded clonotypes. Compared with the aged group, the long-lived group had more naive CD4+ T cells, fewer expanded clones and increased TCR diversity, suggesting age selection. Estimates of total diversity based on one million sequenced T cells were regarded as lower bounds and as underestimates. Observed TCR beta diversity per million T cells fell roughly linearly with age, and a significant reduction was already apparent by age about 43. Because profiling used bulk unsorted PBMCs, naive and antigen-experienced compartments could not be compared conclusively. There was a strong correlation between observed TCR beta diversity and the percentage of naive T cells measured by flow cytometry.

As to this clonotype: The antigen this receptor binds is unknown. No base qualities exist here, and no much larger clone lies one base off it.

Libraries were built with 5' RACE. Sequenced on an Illumina HiSeq 2500. A second PCR of about 7 to 12 cycles was performed with a sample-barcoded 5' primer and a J-beta primer mix. A unique molecular identifier was introduced onto each TCR beta cDNA molecule by a template-switch 5' adaptor carrying 12 random nucleotides. Each sample yielded at least 3 million CDR3-containing paired-end reads. First-strand cDNA was synthesized from all RNA with the Mint cDNA synthesis kit, primed by a TRBC-specific oligonucleotide. Following uracil-DNA glycosylase treatment, all cDNA underwent a first 18-cycle PCR with the universal primers M1SS and BC2_uni_R. Under the source paper's analysis protocol: For normalization, 1 million high-quality reads were randomly selected from each sample, with every read carrying a distinct molecular identifier. Instead of being binned into consensus sequences, reads with shared molecular identifiers were discarded. MiTCR, with a Q25 quality threshold and the strictest error-elimination algorithm, was used for CDR3 identification, clonotype clustering and error correction. Lower-bound total TCR beta diversity was estimated with a nonparametric unseen species model using Euler transformation. TCRdb trimmed the raw reads at Q25, called clones with MiXCR and kept productive beta chains. Every distinct CDR3 protein forms one entry, paired with its most common genes and DNA. The V and J calls, along with clone size, are taken from TCRdb and not from the paper's own processing. This sample has around 1,500,000 distinct CDR3 sequences in its table, and 28% of those were observed once. 7.7% of the sample lies in the top ten.

The donors were roughly 39 Caucasian individuals from Russia, aged roughly 6 to 100 years, who were systemically healthy. Each donor gave roughly 9.5 milliliters of peripheral blood, collected into EDTA-treated Vacutainer tubes. Ficoll-Paque density-gradient centrifugation was used to isolate PBMCs, with at least 6.5 million per sample. Total RNA was extracted from PBMCs with Trizol reagent, with at least 6 micrograms obtained per sample. For every donor, flow cytometry on a PBMC aliquot measured the percentage of naive CD45RAhigh/CD27high T cells. The germline V gene encodes CDR1 MNHEY and CDR2 SVGEGT. V ends up 2 bases short and J 11 bases short, with an unmatched junction base count of 33. Spanning cysteine to phenylalanine, the CDR3 consists of 22 amino acids. Just CDR3 DNA is preserved here, 66 bases in frame from base 1.

The specimen was blood. The chain is encoded by TRBV6-2 or TRBV6-3 joined to TRBJ2-5; 9 central bases correspond to TRBD2. The sequence derives from a woman younger than 45 in good health. CDR3 loop: CASSYRGRLGKLAGISYNEQYF. The DNA sequence is as follows: TGTGCCAGCAGTTACAGGGGCAGGCTGGGGAAACTAGCGGGTATATCCTACAATGAGCAGTACTTC.